The clone carrying this TCR beta chain was seen more than once but under ten times. Its antigen is unidentified. These data originate in a study of vaccination effects on CD4 cells after COVID-19. Viral peptide pools were used in the ViraFEST assay to expand antigen-specific CD4+ T cells, and sequencing came afterward. Cultured cells yielded isolated CD4+ T cells after 10 days. Either the mRNA-1273 or the BNT162b2 vaccine was given to participants as two doses. Roughly 2.1 million PBMC per well were cultured with around 11 IU/ml IL-2 and roughly 9.9 ug/ml peptides. Whole-study results and caveats: By a late point after vaccination, infection- and vaccine-induced clones had shrunk markedly through clonal contraction.

The V and J ends lost 8 bases and 3 bases respectively, with 11 bases between them. Looked up from germline, CDR1 is LNHDA and CDR2 is SQIVND (reference sequence). CDR3 length equals 13 residues. Here immunoSEQ multiplex PCR was the method, and the copy in TCRdb shows in-frame clones only, minus some. The data show 15,000 to 20,000 clones, about 70% seen once. The sample consisted of CD4+ T cells from PBMCs cultured with HCoV-NL63 spike peptides, taken after COVID-19 vaccination. This clonotype was sampled from a human donor who received a COVID-19 vaccine. The chain is built from TRBV19 and TRBJ1-5; tentatively, D is TRBD1 (6 bases). CDR3 sequence reads: CASGQRANQPQHF. CDR3 bases: TGTGCCAGTGGACAGAGGGCCAATCAGCCCCAGCATTTT.